A single sample gave rise to the 2 T cell receptor beta chains below, sequenced in a study of blood T cell repertoires in COVID-19. Sequenced by immunoSEQ multiplex PCR; TCRdb stores in-frame clones only, minus some. Seen here are roughly 150,000 clones, roughly 80% observed once, and the top ten hold 7.5% to 10%. The sequencing sample was made of peripheral blood. These receptors originate from an elderly woman with COVID-19, enrolled during active disease.

V usage is TRBV3-1 (or the pseudogene TRBV3-2) and J usage is TRBJ2-2, with D uncertain. V lost 1 base and J lost 5, with 11 bases in between. The germline V gene has CDR1 LGHDT and CDR2 YNNKEL (reference sequence). This CDR3 is 15 amino acids long. The CDR3 reads CASSQVGHLTGELFF. Written as DNA, the CDR3 is TGTGCCAGCAGCCAAGTTGGGCACCTTACCGGGGAGCTGTTTTTT.

J is TRBJ1-6 and V is TRBV5-4; no definite D call. Trimming left V 6 bases short and J 10 bases short, with 20 bases between. The CDR3 totals 15 residues. Germline V lookup: CDR1 SGHNT, CDR2 YYREEE (reference sequence). The CDR3 loop is CASNPSGSTISPLHF. In DNA form, the CDR3 reads TGTGCCAGCAATCCGTCGGGGTCCACTATCTCACCCCTCCACTTT.